A selection of T cell receptor beta chains follows, all from one sample in a study of blood T cell repertoires in COVID-19. Method: immunoSEQ multiplex PCR; TCRdb's copy keeps in-frame clones and lacks some. The table has under 300,000 clones, around four fifths seen once; the top ten hold 4.5% to 6.5%. Input material: peripheral blood. Every receptor here comes from an elderly man with acute or convalescent COVID-19. Both conserved end residues are part of each CDR3. The D gene is left open where the match is weak. The size of a clone is reported for some rows only, either as once, few or many, or as a class for expanded clones.

d_call: TRBD2; v_call: TRBV28; clone_size: few; cdr3_length: 18; j_call: TRBJ2-6; cdr3_aa: CASSFLLSGSPGANVLTF; cdr3_nt: TGTGCCAGCAGTTTCCTCCTTAGCGGGTCCCCTGGGGCCAACGTCCTGACTTTC
d_call: .; v_call: TRBV6-5; clone_size: .; cdr3_length: 16; j_call: TRBJ2-3; cdr3_aa: CASSYHRQPQGDTQYF; cdr3_nt: TGTGCCAGCAGTTACCATCGACAGCCCCAAGGGGATACGCAGTATTTT
d_call: .; v_call: TRBV21-1; clone_size: once; cdr3_length: 15; j_call: TRBJ2-1; cdr3_aa: CASSKDGASYNEQFF; cdr3_nt: TGTGCCAGCAGCAAAGATGGGGCTTCCTACAATGAGCAGTTCTTC
d_call: TRBD1; v_call: TRBV5-4; clone_size: .; cdr3_length: 15; j_call: TRBJ1-1; cdr3_aa: CASSFEGQRNTEAFF; cdr3_nt: TGTGCCAGCAGCTTCGAGGGACAGAGGAACACTGAAGCTTTCTTT
d_call: TRBD1; v_call: TRBV28; clone_size: .; cdr3_length: 16; j_call: TRBJ2-3; cdr3_aa: CASSLTATGGTDTQYF; cdr3_nt: TGTGCCAGCAGTTTGACGGCTACAGGGGGCACAGATACGCAGTATTTT
d_call: .; v_call: TRBV7-9; clone_size: .; cdr3_length: 13; j_call: TRBJ1-1; cdr3_aa: CASSTTANTEAFF; cdr3_nt: TGTGCCAGCAGCACCACAGCGAACACTGAAGCTTTCTTT
d_call: .; v_call: TRBV21-1; clone_size: .; cdr3_length: 18; j_call: TRBJ2-3; cdr3_aa: CASSKDSSGGERADTQYF; cdr3_nt: TGTGCCAGCAGCAAAGACAGTAGCGGGGGGGAACGGGCAGATACGCAGTATTTT
d_call: .; v_call: TRBV19; clone_size: few; cdr3_length: 15; j_call: TRBJ2-4; cdr3_aa: CASTASSTPKNIQYF; cdr3_nt: TGTGCCAGCACCGCGTCTAGTACGCCCAAAAACATTCAGTACTTC
d_call: TRBD1; v_call: TRBV30; clone_size: few; cdr3_length: 12; j_call: TRBJ1-1; cdr3_aa: CAWRKTGRRAFF; cdr3_nt: TGTGCCTGGAGGAAGACAGGGCGGCGGGCTTTCTTT
d_call: TRBD1; v_call: TRBV11-2; clone_size: .; cdr3_length: 16; j_call: TRBJ2-5; cdr3_aa: CASSLSSGGPQETQYF; cdr3_nt: TGTGCCAGCAGCTTATCGTCAGGGGGTCCACAAGAGACCCAGTACTTC
d_call: .; v_call: TRBV7-2; clone_size: .; cdr3_length: 16; j_call: TRBJ2-3; cdr3_aa: CASSTTWGVRADTQYF; cdr3_nt: TGTGCCAGCAGCACAACCTGGGGGGTGAGAGCAGATACGCAGTATTTT
d_call: TRBD1; v_call: TRBV3-1/TRBV3-2; clone_size: .; cdr3_length: 15; j_call: TRBJ1-2; cdr3_aa: CASSQARTGDYGYTF; cdr3_nt: TGTGCCAGCAGCCAAGCCCGGACAGGGGACTATGGCTACACCTTC
d_call: .; v_call: TRBV2; clone_size: few; cdr3_length: 13; j_call: TRBJ2-2; cdr3_aa: CASSAGETGELFF; cdr3_nt: TGTGCCAGCAGTGCCGGGGAGACCGGGGAGCTGTTTTTT
d_call: .; v_call: TRBV6-1; clone_size: .; cdr3_length: 15; j_call: TRBJ1-1; cdr3_aa: CASSERDWGNTEAFF; cdr3_nt: TGTGCCAGCAGTGAACGGGATTGGGGGAACACTGAAGCTTTCTTT
d_call: .; v_call: TRBV24-1; clone_size: once; cdr3_length: 14; j_call: TRBJ1-2; cdr3_aa: CATSDPGLFYGYTF; cdr3_nt: TGTGCCACCAGTGACCCGGGACTTTTCTATGGCTACACCTTC
d_call: .; v_call: TRBV30; clone_size: .; cdr3_length: 15; j_call: TRBJ2-5; cdr3_aa: CAWSENIGVTETQYF; cdr3_nt: TGTGCCTGGAGTGAGAACATCGGGGTGACAGAGACCCAGTACTTC
d_call: TRBD1; v_call: TRBV28; clone_size: .; cdr3_length: 17; j_call: TRBJ1-5; cdr3_aa: CASSSVGRGQGSQPQHF; cdr3_nt: TGTGCCAGCAGTTCAGTCGGCAGGGGACAGGGGTCTCAGCCCCAGCATTTT